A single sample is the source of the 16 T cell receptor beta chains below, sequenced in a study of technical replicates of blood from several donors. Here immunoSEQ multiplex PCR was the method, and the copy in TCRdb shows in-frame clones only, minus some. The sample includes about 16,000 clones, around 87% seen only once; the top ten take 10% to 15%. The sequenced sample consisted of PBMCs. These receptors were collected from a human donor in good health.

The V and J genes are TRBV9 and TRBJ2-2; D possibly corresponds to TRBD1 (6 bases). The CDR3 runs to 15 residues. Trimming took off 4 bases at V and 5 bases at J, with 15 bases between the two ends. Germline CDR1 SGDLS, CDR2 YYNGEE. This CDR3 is CASSRSNRDTGELFF. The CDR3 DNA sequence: TGTGCCAGCAGCCGATCAAACAGGGATACCGGGGAGCTGTTTTTT.

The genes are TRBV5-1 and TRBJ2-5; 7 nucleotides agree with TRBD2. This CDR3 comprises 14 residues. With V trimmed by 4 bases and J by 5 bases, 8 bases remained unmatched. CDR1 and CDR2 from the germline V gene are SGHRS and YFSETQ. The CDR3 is CASSPGGAGETQYF. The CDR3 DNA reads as TGCGCCAGCAGCCCGGGGGGAGCAGGGGAGACCCAGTACTTC. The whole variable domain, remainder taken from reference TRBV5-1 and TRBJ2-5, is KAGVTQTPRYLIKTRGQQVTLSCSPISGHRSVSWYQQTPGQGLQFLFEYFSETQRNKGNFPGRFSGRQFSNSRSEMNVSTLELGDSALYLCASSPGGAGETQYFGPGTRLLVL.

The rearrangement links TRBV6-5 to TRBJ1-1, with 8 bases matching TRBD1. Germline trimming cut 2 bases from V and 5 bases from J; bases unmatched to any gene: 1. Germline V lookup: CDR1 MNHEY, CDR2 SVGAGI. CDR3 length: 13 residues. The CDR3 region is CASSYTGGTEAFF. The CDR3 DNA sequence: TGTGCCAGCAGTTACACAGGGGGGACTGAAGCTTTCTTT.

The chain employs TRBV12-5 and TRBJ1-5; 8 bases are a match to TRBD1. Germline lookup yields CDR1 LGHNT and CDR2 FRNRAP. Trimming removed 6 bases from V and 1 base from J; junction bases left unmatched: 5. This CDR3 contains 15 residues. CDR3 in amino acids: CASGRQGPSNQPQHF. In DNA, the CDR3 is TGTGCTAGTGGACGACAGGGGCCGAGCAATCAGCCCCAGCATTTT.

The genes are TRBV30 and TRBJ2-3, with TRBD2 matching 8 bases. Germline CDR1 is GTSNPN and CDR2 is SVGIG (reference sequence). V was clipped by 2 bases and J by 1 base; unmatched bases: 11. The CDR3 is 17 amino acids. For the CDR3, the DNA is TGTGCCTGGAGTCACCAAGGCGGGGGGTGGCGCACAGATACGCAGTATTTT. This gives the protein CAWSHQGGGWRTDTQYF. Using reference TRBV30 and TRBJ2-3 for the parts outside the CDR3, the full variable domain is SQTIHQWPATLVQPVGSPLSLECTVEGTSNPNLYWYRQAAGRGLQLLFYSVGIGQISSEVPQNLSASRPQDRQFILSSKKLLLSDSGFYLCAWSHQGGGWRTDTQYFGPGTRLTVL.

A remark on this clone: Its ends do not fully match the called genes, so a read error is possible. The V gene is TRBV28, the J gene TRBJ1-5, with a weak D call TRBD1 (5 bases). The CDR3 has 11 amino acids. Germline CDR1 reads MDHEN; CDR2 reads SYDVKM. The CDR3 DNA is TGTGCCAGCAGTTTGGGCCAGGGACTACTTTTT. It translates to CASSLGQGLLF.

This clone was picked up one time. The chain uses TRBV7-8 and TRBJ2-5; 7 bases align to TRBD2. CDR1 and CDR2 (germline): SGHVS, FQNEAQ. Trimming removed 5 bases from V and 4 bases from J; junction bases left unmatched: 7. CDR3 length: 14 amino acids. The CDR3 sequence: CASSQGTNRETQYF. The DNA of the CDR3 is TGTGCCAGCAGCCAAGGGACTAATCGAGAGACCCAGTACTTC.

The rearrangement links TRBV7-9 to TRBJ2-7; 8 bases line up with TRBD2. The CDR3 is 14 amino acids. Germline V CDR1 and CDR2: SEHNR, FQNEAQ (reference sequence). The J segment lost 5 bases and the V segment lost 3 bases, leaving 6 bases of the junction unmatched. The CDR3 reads CASSFQRERDEQYF. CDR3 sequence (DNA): TGTGCCAGCAGCTTCCAGCGGGAGAGGGACGAGCAGTACTTC.

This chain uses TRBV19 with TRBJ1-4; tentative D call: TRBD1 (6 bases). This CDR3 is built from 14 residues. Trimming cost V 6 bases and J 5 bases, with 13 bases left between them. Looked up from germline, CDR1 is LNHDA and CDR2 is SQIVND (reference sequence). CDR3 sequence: CASRRGQKNEKLFF. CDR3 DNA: TGTGCCAGTAGGAGAGGACAGAAGAATGAAAAACTGTTTTTT.

The CDR3 nucleotides read TGTGCCAGCAGCTTGAAAGGGGTCAATTCCTACGAGCAGTACTTC. Protein: CASSLKGVNSYEQYF. V and J are TRBV5-6 and TRBJ2-7; D may be TRBD1 (5 bases). Trimming took 1 base from V and 1 from J, leaving 12 bases between them. The germline gives CDR1 SGHDT, CDR2 YYEEEE. CDR3 length: 15 residues.

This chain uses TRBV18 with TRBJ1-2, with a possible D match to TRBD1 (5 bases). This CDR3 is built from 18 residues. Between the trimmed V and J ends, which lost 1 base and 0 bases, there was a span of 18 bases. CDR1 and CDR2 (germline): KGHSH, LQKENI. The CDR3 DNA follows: TGTGCCAGCTCACCACGGCCGGACACCCTATTAGCTAACTATGGCTACACCTTC. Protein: CASSPRPDTLLANYGYTF.

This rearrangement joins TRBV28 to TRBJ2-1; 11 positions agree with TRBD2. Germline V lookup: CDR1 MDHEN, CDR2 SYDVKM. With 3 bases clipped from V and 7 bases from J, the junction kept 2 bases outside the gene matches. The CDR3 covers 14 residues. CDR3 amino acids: CASSFSGRANEQFF. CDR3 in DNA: TGTGCCAGCAGTTTTAGCGGGAGGGCTAATGAGCAGTTCTTC.

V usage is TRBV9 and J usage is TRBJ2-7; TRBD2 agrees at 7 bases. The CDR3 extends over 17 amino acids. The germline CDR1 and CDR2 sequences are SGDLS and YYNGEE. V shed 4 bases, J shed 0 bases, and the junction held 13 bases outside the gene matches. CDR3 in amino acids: CASSTHGEGVTSYEQYF. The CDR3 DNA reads TGTGCCAGCAGCACGCACGGGGAGGGAGTAACCTCCTACGAGCAGTACTTC.

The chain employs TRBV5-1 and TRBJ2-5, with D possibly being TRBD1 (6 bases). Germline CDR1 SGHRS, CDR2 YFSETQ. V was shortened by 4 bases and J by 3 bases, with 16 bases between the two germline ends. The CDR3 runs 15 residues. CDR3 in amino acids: CASSITSTGKETQYF. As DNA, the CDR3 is TGCGCCAGCAGCATAACTTCGACAGGCAAAGAGACCCAGTACTTC.

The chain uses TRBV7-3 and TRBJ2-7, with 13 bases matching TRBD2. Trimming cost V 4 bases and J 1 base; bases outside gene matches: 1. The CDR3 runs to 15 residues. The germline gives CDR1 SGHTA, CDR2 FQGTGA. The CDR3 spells CASSSTSGRSYEQYF. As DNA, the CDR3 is TGTGCCAGCAGCTCGACTAGCGGGAGGTCCTACGAGCAGTACTTC. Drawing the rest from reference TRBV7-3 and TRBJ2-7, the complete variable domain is GAGVSQTPSNKVTEKGKYVELRCDPISGHTALYWYRQSLGQGPEFLIYFQGTGAADDSGLPNDRFFAVRPEGSVSTLKIQRTERGDSAVYLCASSSTSGRSYEQYFGPGTRLTVT.

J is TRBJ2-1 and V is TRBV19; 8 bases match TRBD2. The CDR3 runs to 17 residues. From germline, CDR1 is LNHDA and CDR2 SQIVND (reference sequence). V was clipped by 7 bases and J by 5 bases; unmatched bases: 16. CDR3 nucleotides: TGTGCCAGTAAGAAAGAAGTAGCGGGAATTTTTGACAATGAGCAGTTCTTC. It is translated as CASKKEVAGIFDNEQFF. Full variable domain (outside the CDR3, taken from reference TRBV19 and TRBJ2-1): DGGITQSPKYLFRKEGQNVTLSCEQNLNHDAMYWYRQDPGQGLRLIYYSQIVNDFQKGDIAEGYSVSREKKESFPLTVTSAQKNPTAFYLCASKKEVAGIFDNEQFFGPGTRLTVL.